The rows below give T cell receptor beta chains drawn from one sample of a study of shared clonotypes between healthy human individuals. TCRdb keeps only in-frame clones here, not all; method: immunoSEQ multiplex PCR. The sample consists of around 550,000 clones, about 96% of them appearing once. Sample: naive CD4+ T cells sorted from blood. The origin of the receptors is a woman in her 30s in good health. Each CDR3 is given without its conserved first and last residue.

v_call cdr3_aa
TRBV4-2 ASSQVSEQF
TRBV7-8 ASSSPKQANYGYT
TRBV10-2 ASSEAILATYEQY
TRBV29-1 SVGGDGGYT
TRBV2 ASTQDRENYGYT
TRBV6-5 ASSRTVNTEAF
TRBV5-1 ASSIREDTQY
TRBV19 ASSTRTGGEREQY
TRBV28 ASSLWPGMNTEAF
TRBV5-6 ASSLVGQTDQSYNEQF
TRBV5-1 ASSLALGEQF
TRBV28 ASCSGTDNSPLH
TRBV6-6 ASSYGQGINTGELF
TRBV5-1 ASSTRGDTYEQY
TRBV30 AWTELAGEVSEQF
TRBV11-2 ASSLVGGRASYEQY
TRBV18 ASSPWPGLAGGGEQY
TRBV19 ASKGGTEAF
TRBV28 ASSSLAVNTGELF
TRBV5-1 ASRGGTNTGELF
TRBV18 ASSPGTNYEQY